This entry describes one T cell receptor beta chain. What it binds is not known. This entry belongs to a study of early T cells in non-severe SARS-CoV-2 infection. In the study overall: Sequencing was performed on bulk RNA from unsorted whole blood, leaving chains unpaired.

The study, taken as a whole, reports: There was a bias toward anti-spike CD8 responses in VDJdb matching, which missed private and CD4 specificities.

The germline gives CDR1 GTSNPN, CDR2 SVGIG (reference sequence). The CDR3 length is 14 residues. The trim removed 7 bases at V and 4 bases at J, leaving 4 bases unmatched. Tagging with unique molecular identifiers was applied to individual cDNA molecules. TCRdb analysed the 5' RACE reads with MiXCR anew, one entry per CDR3 protein. The sample consists of 65,000 to 95,000 distinct CDR3 sequences, approximately 15% of them appearing once. The chain couples TRBV30 to TRBJ2-6, with TRBD1 identical over 10 bases. Sequencing used whole blood. The sequence was obtained from an adult who was a healthcare worker with PCR-confirmed SARS-CoV-2 infection or an uninfected control (not recorded which). The CDR3 bases are TGTGCCTTGGGACAGGGGCCCGGGGCCAACGTCCTGACTTTC. Encoded protein: CALGQGPGANVLTF. Based on the CDR3 plus reference TRBV30 and TRBJ2-6, the full variable domain is SQTIHQWPATLVQPVGSPLSLECTVEGTSNPNLYWYRQAAGRGLQLLFYSVGIGQISSEVPQNLSASRPQDRQFILSSKKLLLSDSGFYLCALGQGPGANVLTFGAGSRLTVL.